A selection of T cell receptor beta chains follows, all from one sample in a study of technical replicates of blood from a few donors. Data came from immunoSEQ multiplex PCR; TCRdb stores just in-frame clones and leaves some out. The table lists under 70,000 clones, almost 95% of them singletons, with about 0.4% in the top ten. Material for sequencing was T cells isolated from PBMCs. The receptor source for this set is a human donor in good health. Each CDR3 is given with its conserved first and last residue. A D gene is named only where the DNA matches it firmly. Only part of the rows carry a size: once, few, many, or a class if the clone is expanded.

TRBJ2-6,NA,NA,TRBV11-2,CASSLEEGISGANVLTF,TGTGCCAGCAGCTTAGAAGAGGGTATCTCTGGGGCCAACGTCCTGACTTTC
TRBJ1-4,few,NA,TRBV27,CASHPHGGEEKLFF,TGTGCCAGCCACCCTCACGGTGGGGAGGAAAAACTGTTTTTT
TRBJ2-7,once,TRBD1,TRBV19,CASSGTGIYEQYF,TGTGCCAGTAGTGGGACAGGGATATACGAGCAGTACTTC
TRBJ2-1,NA,TRBD2,TRBV4-1,CASSQDGGGYNEQFF,TGCGCCAGCAGCCAAGATGGGGGGGGCTACAATGAGCAGTTCTTC
TRBJ1-1,NA,TRBD1,TRBV5-1,CASSPGTGEGIEAFF,TGCGCCAGCAGCCCCGGGACAGGGGAAGGCATTGAAGCTTTCTTT
TRBJ1-2,NA,TRBD1,TRBV7-8,CASSLLAGTGGGSLFGYTF,TGTGCCAGCAGCCTTCTTGCCGGGACAGGGGGCGGCAGTCTGTTTGGCTACACCTTC
TRBJ2-1,once,TRBD2,TRBV5-6,CASSIGEGSEQFF,TGTGCCAGCAGCATCGGGGAGGGGAGTGAGCAGTTCTTC
TRBJ2-7,NA,NA,TRBV7-2,CASSPPLGDEQYF,TGTGCCAGCAGCCCCCCCCTAGGGGACGAGCAGTACTTC
TRBJ2-5,NA,TRBD2,TRBV2,CASRISTSGGQETQYF,TGTGCCAGCAGGATCTCAACTAGCGGGGGTCAAGAGACCCAGTACTTC
TRBJ2-7,NA,TRBD2,TRBV5-5,CASSKTGLGLYEQYF,TGTGCCAGCAGCAAAACGGGACTAGGACTCTACGAGCAGTACTTC
TRBJ2-5,NA,NA,TRBV27,CASSLGLAETQYF,TGTGCCAGCAGTTTAGGCCTAGCAGAGACCCAGTACTTC
TRBJ2-5,NA,NA,TRBV11-3,CASSLGPGVQETQYF,TGTGCCAGCAGCTTAGGGCCAGGGGTGCAGGAGACCCAGTACTTC
TRBJ2-1,NA,NA,TRBV27,CASSLSSAGLSEQFF,TGTGCCAGCAGTTTATCGTCGGCAGGGTTAAGCGAGCAGTTCTTC
TRBJ2-6,NA,NA,TRBV27,CASSLRGNRATGGANVLTF,TGTGCCAGCAGTTTAAGGGGGAATAGGGCCACTGGGGGGGCCAACGTCCTGACTTTC
TRBJ1-5,NA,TRBD1,TRBV2,CASSERTGRNQPQHF,TGTGCCAGCAGTGAAAGGACAGGACGGAATCAGCCCCAGCATTTT
TRBJ1-1,NA,NA,TRBV6-1,CASSNRQDNTEAFF,TGTGCCAGCAGTAATAGACAGGATAACACTGAAGCTTTCTTT
TRBJ2-7,NA,TRBD2,TRBV2,CASRLAGGPVYEQYF,TGTGCCAGCAGGTTAGCGGGAGGGCCAGTCTACGAGCAGTACTTC
TRBJ2-7,NA,TRBD2,TRBV7-9,CASSSGGSAYEQYF,TGTGCCAGCAGCTCAGGCGGGAGTGCCTACGAGCAGTACTTC
TRBJ1-1,NA,NA,TRBV10-3,CAIRGTDSLNTEAFF,TGTGCCATCAGGGGAACAGACAGCTTGAACACTGAAGCTTTCTTT
TRBJ2-7,NA,TRBD1,TRBV25-1,CASRPGQGAREQYF,TGTGCCAGCAGACCGGGACAGGGGGCTAGGGAGCAGTACTTC
TRBJ2-7,once,TRBD1,TRBV6-5,CASSRTGNEQYF,TGTGCCAGCAGTAGGACAGGGAACGAGCAGTACTTC
TRBJ2-7,once,NA,TRBV7-2,CASSYVGGQGAYEQYF,TGTGCCAGCAGTTATGTGGGGGGCCAGGGGGCCTACGAGCAGTACTTC
TRBJ1-5,NA,NA,TRBV27,CASSYQNSNQPQHF,TGTGCCAGCAGTTATCAGAATAGCAATCAGCCCCAGCATTTT
TRBJ2-1,NA,TRBD2,TRBV7-3,CASSLNPGGDEQFF,TGTGCCAGCAGCTTAAACCCCGGGGGGGATGAGCAGTTCTTC
TRBJ1-2,NA,TRBD1,TRBV7-9,CASSLVPGQGDLYGYTF,TGTGCCAGCAGCTTAGTCCCGGGGCAGGGGGACCTCTATGGCTACACCTTC
TRBJ2-1,NA,TRBD2,TRBV10-3,CAISETVLLTSGSYNEQFF,TGTGCCATCAGTGAGACAGTTCTTCTGACTAGCGGGAGCTACAATGAGCAGTTCTTC
TRBJ1-1,NA,NA,TRBV11-3,CASSRRNTEAFF,TGTGCCAGCAGCCGGAGGAACACTGAAGCTTTCTTT
TRBJ2-2,NA,TRBD2,TRBV10-1,CASRGGSDTGELFF,TGCGCCAGCAGGGGAGGGTCGGACACCGGGGAGCTGTTTTTT
TRBJ1-2,NA,NA,TRBV9,CASSRGSEGYTF,TGTGCCAGCAGTAGGGGATCGGAGGGCTACACCTTC
TRBJ2-3,once,TRBD1,TRBV11-2,CASSLTGQADTQYF,TGTGCCAGCAGCTTAACCGGACAGGCAGATACGCAGTATTTT
TRBJ2-7,NA,TRBD2,TRBV6-6,CASRRQATSESEQYF,TGTGCCAGCAGGAGACAGGCGACTAGCGAATCCGAGCAGTACTTC
TRBJ2-6,NA,NA,TRBV10-3,CAISSGLSTGANVLTF,TGTGCCATCAGCTCAGGGTTGAGCACTGGGGCCAACGTCCTGACTTTC
TRBJ2-5,once,TRBD2,TRBV5-4,CASSLAGVRETQYF,TGTGCCAGCAGTCTAGCGGGAGTGAGAGAGACCCAGTACTTC
TRBJ1-1,NA,NA,TRBV7-2,CASSLAAETTEAFF,TGTGCCAGCAGCTTGGCTGCGGAGACCACTGAAGCTTTCTTT
TRBJ1-5,NA,TRBD1,TRBV7-2,CASSSLTGDQPQHF,TGTGCCAGCAGCTCGTTGACAGGGGATCAGCCCCAGCATTTT
TRBJ2-7,NA,NA,TRBV5-1,CASSAGHSYEQYF,TGCGCCAGCAGCGCCGGACACTCCTACGAGCAGTACTTC
TRBJ1-2,NA,NA,TRBV20-1,CSANGNGYTF,TGCAGTGCTAACGGGAATGGCTACACCTTC
TRBJ1-1,NA,NA,TRBV2,CASGREALGTEAFF,TGTGCCAGCGGGAGGGAGGCCTTAGGCACTGAAGCTTTCTTT
TRBJ1-2,NA,NA,TRBV6-1,CASRKPETGLYGYTF,TGTGCCAGCAGAAAGCCAGAGACAGGACTCTATGGCTACACCTTC
TRBJ2-5,NA,TRBD2,TRBV10-2,CASSEVLAGGWGETQYF,TGCGCCAGCAGTGAGGTGTTAGCGGGAGGGTGGGGAGAGACCCAGTACTTC
TRBJ2-3,NA,TRBD1,TRBV2,CASGPPGTGLTDTQYF,TGTGCCAGCGGACCCCCAGGGACAGGGCTCACAGATACGCAGTATTTT
TRBJ1-2,NA,TRBD1,TRBV2,CASTADRDYGYTF,TGTGCCAGCACGGCGGACAGGGACTATGGCTACACCTTC
TRBJ2-7,NA,NA,TRBV11-1,CASSLVPRGSYEQYF,TGTGCCAGCAGCTTAGTACCGCGGGGTTCCTACGAGCAGTACTTC
TRBJ1-2,NA,NA,TRBV16,CASSLGGNGYTF,TGTGCCAGCAGCCTGGGGGGAAATGGCTACACCTTC
TRBJ2-3,NA,TRBD1,TRBV7-2,CASSPGQGRESPDTQYF,TGTGCCAGCAGCCCGGGACAGGGCCGGGAGTCCCCAGATACGCAGTATTTT
TRBJ1-2,few,TRBD1,TRBV30,CASDRGRGYTF,TGTGCATCGGACAGGGGGCGAGGCTACACCTTC
TRBJ1-1,NA,NA,TRBV7-9,CASSLEQGGEAFF,TGTGCCAGCAGCTTAGAACAGGGTGGTGAAGCTTTCTTT
TRBJ1-1,NA,NA,TRBV7-9,CASSLDPIRGLGEAFF,TGTGCCAGCAGCTTAGACCCTATTCGGGGGTTAGGTGAAGCTTTCTTT
TRBJ1-4,NA,NA,TRBV28,CASSEVGGLSPINEKLFF,TGTGCCAGCAGTGAGGTCGGCGGATTAAGTCCCATTAATGAAAAACTGTTTTTT
TRBJ2-7,NA,TRBD2,TRBV2,CASRQGASGRGYEQYF,TGTGCCAGCAGGCAGGGGGCTAGCGGGAGAGGATACGAGCAGTACTTC
TRBJ2-5,once,TRBD2,TRBV11-3,CASSSGEAGAETQYF,TGTGCCAGCAGCTCTGGGGAAGCGGGAGCAGAGACCCAGTACTTC
TRBJ2-3,NA,NA,TRBV12-5,CASGLGQQGRTDTQYF,TGTGCTAGTGGTTTGGGTCAACAGGGACGTACAGATACGCAGTATTTT
TRBJ1-4,NA,TRBD1,TRBV30,CAWRTGEKLFF,TGTGCCTGGAGGACAGGGGAAAAACTGTTTTTT
TRBJ1-2,NA,NA,TRBV7-3,CASSRDTDHGYTF,TGTGCCAGTAGCCGGGACACGGACCACGGCTACACCTTC